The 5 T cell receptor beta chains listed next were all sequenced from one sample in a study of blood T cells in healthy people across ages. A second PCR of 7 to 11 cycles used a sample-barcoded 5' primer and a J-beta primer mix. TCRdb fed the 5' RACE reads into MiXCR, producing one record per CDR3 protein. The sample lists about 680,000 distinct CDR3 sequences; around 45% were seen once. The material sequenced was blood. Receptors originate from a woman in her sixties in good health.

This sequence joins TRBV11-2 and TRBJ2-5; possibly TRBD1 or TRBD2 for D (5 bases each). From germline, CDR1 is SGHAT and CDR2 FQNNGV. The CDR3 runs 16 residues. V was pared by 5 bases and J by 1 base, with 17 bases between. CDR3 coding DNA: TGTGCCAGCAGCCTCTTCGGGGCGGGCCCCCAAGAGACCCAGTACTTC. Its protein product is CASSLFGAGPQETQYF.

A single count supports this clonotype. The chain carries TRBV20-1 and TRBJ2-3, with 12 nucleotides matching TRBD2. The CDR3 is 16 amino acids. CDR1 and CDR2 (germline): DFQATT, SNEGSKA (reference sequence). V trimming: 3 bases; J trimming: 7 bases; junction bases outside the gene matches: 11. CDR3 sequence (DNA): TGCAGTGCTAGTATGAGACTAGCGGGAGATATAAATACGCAGTATTTT. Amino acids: CSASMRLAGDINTQYF.

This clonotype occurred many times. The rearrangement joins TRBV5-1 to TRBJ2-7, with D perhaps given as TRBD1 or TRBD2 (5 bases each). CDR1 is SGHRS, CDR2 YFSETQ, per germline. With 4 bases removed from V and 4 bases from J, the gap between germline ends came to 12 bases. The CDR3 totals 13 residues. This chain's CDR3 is CASSTGTAYEQYF. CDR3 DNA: TGCGCCAGCAGCACTGGGACCGCTTACGAGCAGTACTTC.

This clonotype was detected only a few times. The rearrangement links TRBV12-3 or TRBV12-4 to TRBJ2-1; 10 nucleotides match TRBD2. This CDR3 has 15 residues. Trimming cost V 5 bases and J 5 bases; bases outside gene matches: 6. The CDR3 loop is CASSVSGRANNEQFF. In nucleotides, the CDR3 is TGTGCCAGCAGTGTAAGCGGGAGGGCCAACAATGAGCAGTTCTTC.

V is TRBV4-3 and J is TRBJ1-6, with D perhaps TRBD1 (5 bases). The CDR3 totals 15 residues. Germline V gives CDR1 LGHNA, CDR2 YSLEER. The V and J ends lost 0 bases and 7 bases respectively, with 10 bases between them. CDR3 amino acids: CASSQDGRVNSPLHF. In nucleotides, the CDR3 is TGCGCCAGCAGCCAAGATGGCAGGGTGAATTCACCCCTCCACTTT.